Reported below is one T cell receptor (beta chain). The antigen is not known. The sample is drawn from a study of memory CD4+ T cells and cytomegalovirus serostatus. Study overall: This sample comes from healthy Belgian adults, under 10 CMV seropositive, under 25 seronegative. General study results and limits: The CMV-associated TCR signature appears largely within the CD4+ memory repertoire.

Study processing details: After removing out-of-frame reads, under 2.5 million distinct TCRbeta sequences remained. Sequencing used immunoSEQ multiplex PCR; TCRdb keeps in-frame clones, though not all of them. V, J and clone size derive from that table, while D and trimming were established from the DNA sequence. Of over 45,000 clones listed, about 80% are singletons. The sort gate was single viable CD3+CD4+CD8-CD45RO+ cells for memory CD4+ T cells. After thawing, CD4+ T cells were positively selected. CDR1 is MDHEN, CDR2 SYDVKM, per germline. Trimming took off 6 bases at V and 3 bases at J, with 10 bases between the two ends. The CDR3 has 13 amino acids.

The chain couples TRBV28 to TRBJ2-3; perhaps TRBD1 as D (6 bases). The sequence was obtained from an adult in good health and CMV-seronegative. Sequences were obtained from memory CD4+ T cells from blood. The CDR3 loop reads CASRTGWTDTQYF. The CDR3 region has the DNA TGTGCCAGCAGAACAGGGTGGACAGATACGCAGTATTTT.